The source of this T cell receptor (beta chain) is a study of identical twins. TCRdb independently ran MiXCR on the 5' RACE reads; one entry per CDR3 protein. Of about 570,000 distinct CDR3 sequences in the sample, 9.6% were seen once. Per the germline V gene, CDR1 is SGHRS and CDR2 is YFSETQ. CDR3 length: 14 residues. V was pared by 3 bases and J by 3 bases, with 13 bases between. Study outcomes and limitations: Twins shared out-of-frame alpha sequences with excess low generation probability.

This clonotype has a count of ten or more. Its matching antigen is unknown. This same sample was also taken into another study, of yellow fever vaccine responses in identical twins.

The chain carries TRBV5-1 and TRBJ2-7, with a weak D call TRBD1 (6 bases). Material for sequencing was PBMCs. The receptor's source is a young woman in good health. CDR3 nucleotide sequence: TGCGCCAGCAGCTACAAGACAGGAAGCTACGAGCAGTACTTC. Encoded protein: CASSYKTGSYEQYF. Together with reference TRBV5-1 and TRBJ2-7, the CDR3 gives the full variable domain: KAGVTQTPRYLIKTRGQQVTLSCSPISGHRSVSWYQQTPGQGLQFLFEYFSETQRNKGNFPGRFSGRQFSNSRSEMNVSTLELGDSALYLCASSYKTGSYEQYFGPGTRLTVT.